This T cell receptor (beta chain) is drawn from a study of regulatory T cells in long-lasting Graves disease. Overall study results and limits: TCR diversity in persistent Graves' patients was below that of newly diagnosed ones.

Building the TCR beta libraries relied on iRepertoire HTBI primers, and CDR3 regions underwent Arm-PCR. One entry per CDR3 protein, called by TCRdb with MiXCR from the multiplex PCR reads. The profile covers fewer than 450,000 distinct CDR3 sequences, with about 15% appearing a single time and approximately 7.8% taken by the ten largest. This CDR3 contains 12 residues. Germline CDR1 and CDR2: SQVTM and ANQGSEA. J was trimmed by 5 bases and V by 4 bases; bases with no gene match: 4. Time point indicated: newly diagnosed GD, antithyroid drugs for less than 3 months. From PBMCs, RNA was extracted and then used to make the TCR library. This clonotype was detected ten times or more. The antigen is undetermined. This same sample was also taken into another study, of T cells in Graves' hyperthyroidism and ophthalmopathy. This second report adds: TCR CDR3 regions were first amplified by RT-PCR with HTBI primers.

The sequence derives from a woman aged 35 to 49 with Graves disease. The sample here was peripheral blood mononuclear cells (PBMCs), taken at new diagnosis, from a patient treated with antithyroid drugs. This rearrangement joins TRBV29-1 to TRBJ2-7; 8 nucleotides match TRBD1. CDR3 DNA: TGCAGCGTTGGGACAGGGTCCGACGAGCAGTACTTC. Amino acids: CSVGTGSDEQYF.